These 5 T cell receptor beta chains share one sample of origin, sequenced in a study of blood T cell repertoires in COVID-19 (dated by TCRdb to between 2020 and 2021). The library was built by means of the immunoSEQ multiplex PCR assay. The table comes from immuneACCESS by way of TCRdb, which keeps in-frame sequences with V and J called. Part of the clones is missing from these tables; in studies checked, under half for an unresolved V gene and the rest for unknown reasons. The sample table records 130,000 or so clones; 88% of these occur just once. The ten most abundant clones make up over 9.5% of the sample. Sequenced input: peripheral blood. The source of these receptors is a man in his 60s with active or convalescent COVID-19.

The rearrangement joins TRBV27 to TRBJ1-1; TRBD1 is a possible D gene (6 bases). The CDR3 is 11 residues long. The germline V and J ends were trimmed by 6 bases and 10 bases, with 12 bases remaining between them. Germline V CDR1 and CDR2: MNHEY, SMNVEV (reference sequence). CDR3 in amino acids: CASRQGRGAFF. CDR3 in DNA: TGTGCCAGCAGGCAGGGGAGAGGAGCTTTCTTT.

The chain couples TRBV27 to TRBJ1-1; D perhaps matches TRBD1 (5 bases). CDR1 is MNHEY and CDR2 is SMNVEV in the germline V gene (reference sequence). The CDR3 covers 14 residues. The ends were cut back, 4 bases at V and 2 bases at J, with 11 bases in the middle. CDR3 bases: TGTGCCAGCAGTTGGGACGGGGGAAACACTGAAGCTTTCTTT. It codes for CASSWDGGNTEAFF.

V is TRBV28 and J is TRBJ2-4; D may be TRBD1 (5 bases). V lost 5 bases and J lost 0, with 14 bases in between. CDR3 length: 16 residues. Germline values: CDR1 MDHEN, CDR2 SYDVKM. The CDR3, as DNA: TGTGCCAGCAGTACCCGACAGTACCTAGCCAAAAACATTCAGTACTTC. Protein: CASSTRQYLAKNIQYF.

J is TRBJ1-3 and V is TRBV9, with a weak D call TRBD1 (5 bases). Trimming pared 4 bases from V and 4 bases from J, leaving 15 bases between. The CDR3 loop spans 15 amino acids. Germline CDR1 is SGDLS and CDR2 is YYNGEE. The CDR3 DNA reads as TGTGCCAGCAGCTCGAGCGGGACCTCGGGAAACACCATATATTTT. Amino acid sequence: CASSSSGTSGNTIYF. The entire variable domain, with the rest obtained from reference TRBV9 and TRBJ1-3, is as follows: DSGVTQTPKHLITATGQRVTLRCSPRSGDLSVYWYQQSLDQGLQFLIQYYNGEERAKGNILERFSAQQFPDLHSELNLSSLELGDSALYFCASSSSGTSGNTIYFGEGSWLTVV.

DNA for the CDR3: TGCGCCAGCAGCTTGGACGTGGGAGGTCTCTATGGCTACACCTTC. Amino acid sequence: CASSLDVGGLYGYTF. The V and J genes are TRBV5-1 and TRBJ1-2; no firm D call. Germline-derived CDR1 and CDR2 are SGHRS and YFSETQ. The CDR3 length is 15 residues. Trimming took off 0 bases at V and 4 bases at J, with 13 bases between the two ends.